The entry below describes one TCR beta chain. This clonotype has only a few counts. Its antigen is still unknown. The input lacks base qualities; no much larger clone sits a single base away. The data derive from a study of response to subunit inactivated influenza vaccine (dated by TCRdb to 2016 to 2019). For context, the study as a whole: Deep quantitative profiling of the T cell receptor repertoire was used in the study to follow responses to a trivalent subunit inactivated influenza vaccine. What the authors observed across the whole study: According to the authors, only a limited number of new T cells may be recruited by each seasonal influenza vaccination.

The CDR3 has 12 amino acids, counting the end cysteine and phenylalanine. CDR3 DNA is the only sequence kept; it has 36 bases, read in frame from the first base. V and J are truncated by 2 bases and 8 bases respectively, leaving an intervening sequence of 9 bases. CDR1 and CDR2, looked up from the germline V gene, are MNHNS and SASEGT. The library came from RT-PCR. The sequencer listed for this sample is Illumina HiSeq 2500. Using fastp trimming at Q25 and MiXCR clonotype assembly, TCRdb reanalyzed the public sequencing data and kept in-frame beta chains. Records with the same CDR3 protein are collapsed into one entry carrying the most frequent genes and DNA. In this sample the table shows 530,000 or so distinct CDR3 sequences, approximately 15% of which occur a single time. The ten largest make up 11% of the sample.

The rearranged segments are TRBV6-1 and TRBJ1-2; a confident D gene designation cannot be given. The receptor's source is a middle-aged man who received an inactivated influenza vaccine. Donor details come from another sample of the same person, matched by shared clones. The source was PBMCs from blood, collected 11 to 12 days after vaccination. The sequenced DNA: TGTGCCAGCAGTGAACAGGAGGGAGGCTACACCTTC. It specifies CASSEQEGGYTF.